The text below deals with one TCR beta chain. No antigen is known for it. Healthy bone marrow donors made up the donor group. This entry is derived from a study of cytomegalovirus exposure and HLA in healthy donors. Study-wide points: A few V segments could not be told apart, such as TRBV6-2 and TRBV6-3, and were left out.

In the PCR, 60 Vbeta and 13 Jbeta primers were used. Clones were sequenced by immunoSEQ multiplex PCR, and TCRdb holds only the in-frame ones, with some missing. Among around 100,000 clones, 81% were seen once, and the ten largest hold about 4.9%. V lost 5 bases to trimming and J lost 1 base, with 14 bases between them. The CDR3 sequence is 15 residues long. Germline values: CDR1 LNHDA, CDR2 SQIVND (reference sequence). The sequence was obtained from a man aged 40-49 years in good health and CMV-seropositive. The chain is built from TRBV19 and TRBJ1-1; tentative D call: TRBD1 (6 bases). What was sequenced was PBMCs. The CDR3 DNA reads TGTGCCAGTAGTTGGGGGCAGCCAGCGAACACTGAAGCTTTCTTT. It codes for CASSWGQPANTEAFF.